The clone carrying this T cell receptor beta chain occurred many times. The antigen is unknown. V gave up 5 bases and J gave up 4 bases; unmatched junction bases: 15. The CDR3 length is 18 residues. The germline CDR1 and CDR2 sequences are LNHNV and YYDKDF (reference sequence). Whole blood was used without fractionation, so all unsorted peripheral T cells were included. cDNA was made from about 500 ng RNA using alpha and beta constant primers. Each of the alpha and beta chains got its own library through chain-specific third strand synthesis with indices. Each cDNA molecule was barcoded, and a single primer pair amplified each chain. TCRdb passed the 5' RACE reads through MiXCR, listing each CDR3 protein once. The sample consists of 15,000 to 20,000 distinct CDR3 sequences, approximately 9.5% of them appearing once. The entry originates in a study of HIV-infected patients and healthy controls. Study-wide results and caveats: Eight alpha and eight beta V genes differed significantly in mean usage between HIV-infected patients and controls. Comparisons were complicated because patients and controls had unequal numbers of distinct sequences. Significantly higher mean Gini indices appeared in HIV-infected repertoires, possibly reflecting oligoclonality.

V gene TRBV15 combines with J gene TRBJ2-1; TRBD2 matches 9 bases. The sequencing sample was made of blood. The TCR originated in an adult in good health. The CDR3 sequence is CATSPGGATSGPYNEQFF. The CDR3 bases are TGTGCCACCAGCCCCGGAGGGGCGACTAGCGGACCTTACAATGAGCAGTTCTTC.